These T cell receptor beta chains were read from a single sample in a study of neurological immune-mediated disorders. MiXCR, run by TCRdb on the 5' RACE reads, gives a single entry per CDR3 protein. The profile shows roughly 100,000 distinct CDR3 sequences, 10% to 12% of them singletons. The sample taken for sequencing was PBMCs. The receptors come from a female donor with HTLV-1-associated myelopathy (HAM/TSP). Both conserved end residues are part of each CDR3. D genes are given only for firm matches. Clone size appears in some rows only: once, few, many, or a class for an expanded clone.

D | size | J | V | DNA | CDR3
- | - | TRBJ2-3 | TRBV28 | TGTGCCACCGGAAGAGACTCAGATACGCAGTATTTT | CATGRDSDTQYF
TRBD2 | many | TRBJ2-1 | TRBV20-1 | TGCAGTGCTAGAGATCGACATGGCGGGGGGAGCTCCTACAATGAGCAGTTCTTC | CSARDRHGGGSSYNEQFF
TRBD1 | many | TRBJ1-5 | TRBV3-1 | TGTGCCAGCAGTCACGGACAGGGGGGCTCTCGGCCCCAGCATTTT | CASSHGQGGSRPQHF
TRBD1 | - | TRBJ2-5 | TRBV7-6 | TGTGCCAGCAGTCTAGACAGGGTCCAAGAGACCCAGTACTTC | CASSLDRVQETQYF
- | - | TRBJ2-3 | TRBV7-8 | TGTGCCAGCAGCCGCTCACTGGCGGGCACAGATACGCAGTATTTT | CASSRSLAGTDTQYF
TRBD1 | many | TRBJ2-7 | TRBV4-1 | TGCGCCAGCAGCCAATTCGCAGGGGGCTCCTACGAGCAGTACTTC | CASSQFAGGSYEQYF
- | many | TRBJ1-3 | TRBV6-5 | TGTGCCAGCAGGAGTTTTGGAAACACCATATATTTT | CASRSFGNTIYF
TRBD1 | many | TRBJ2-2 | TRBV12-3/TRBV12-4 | TGTGCCAGCAGTTTAGAGGGGGCGTACACCGGGGAGCTGTTTTTT | CASSLEGAYTGELFF
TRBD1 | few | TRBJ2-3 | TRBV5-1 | TGCGCCAGCAGCAGCCGGACAGGGGGCTTTGGAGATACGCAGTATTTT | CASSSRTGGFGDTQYF
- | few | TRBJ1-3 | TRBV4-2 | TGTGCCAGCAGCCAAGATTATCAGGTCTCTGGAAACACCATATATTTT | CASSQDYQVSGNTIYF
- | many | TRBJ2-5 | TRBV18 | TGTGCCAGCTCAATTTCAGAGACCCAGTACTTC | CASSISETQYF
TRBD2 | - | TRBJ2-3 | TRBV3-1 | TGTGCCAGCAGCCAAGAAACCAGCGGGGGAGGCACAGATACGCAGTATTTT | CASSQETSGGGTDTQYF
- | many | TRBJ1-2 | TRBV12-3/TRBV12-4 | TGTGCCAGCAGTTTGATGGGGTTCTATGGCTACACCTTC | CASSLMGFYGYTF
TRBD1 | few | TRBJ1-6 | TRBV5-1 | TGCGCCAGCGGGACAGAGGCTTATAATTCACCCCTCCACTTT | CASGTEAYNSPLHF
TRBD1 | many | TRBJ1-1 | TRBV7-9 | TGTGCCAGCATCGAGGACAGGAAGATTACTGAAGCTTTCTTT | CASIEDRKITEAFF
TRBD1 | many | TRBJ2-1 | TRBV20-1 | TGCAGTGCTGAGGACAGGCAGAATGGTCTCTACAATGAGCAGTTCTTC | CSAEDRQNGLYNEQFF
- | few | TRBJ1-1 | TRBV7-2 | TGTGCCAGCAGCTTCTCCGGGTACACTGAAGCTTTCTTT | CASSFSGYTEAFF
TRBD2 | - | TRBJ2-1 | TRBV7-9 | TGTGCCAGCAGCTTAGGTCTAGCGGGGGGCCCTGAGCAGTTCTTC | CASSLGLAGGPEQFF
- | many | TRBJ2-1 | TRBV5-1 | TGCGCCAGCAGCTTACTCCCGACCCACAATGAGCAGTTCTTC | CASSLLPTHNEQFF
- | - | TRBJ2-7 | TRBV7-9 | TGTGCCAGCAGCCAGAATAGGCGGGACTCCTACGAGCAGTACTTC | CASSQNRRDSYEQYF
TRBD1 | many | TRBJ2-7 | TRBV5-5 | TGTGCCAGCACACGACAGGGAAGCTCCTACGAGCAGTACTTC | CASTRQGSSYEQYF
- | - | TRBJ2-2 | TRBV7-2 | TGTGCCAGCAGCTTAGTCAGATTCACCGGGGAGCTGTTTTTT | CASSLVRFTGELFF
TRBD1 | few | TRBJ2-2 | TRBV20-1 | TGCAGTGCCAGATCAGGGGGCTCGTGGGGGGAGCTGTTTTTT | CSARSGGSWGELFF
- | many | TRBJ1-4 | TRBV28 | TGTGCCAGCAGCTCTTCGAGGGGTGCAACTAATGAAAAACTGTTTTTT | CASSSSRGATNEKLFF
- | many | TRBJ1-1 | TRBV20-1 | TGCAGTGCGAGACGTGCGGACCCCGCTGAAGCTTTCTTT | CSARRADPAEAFF
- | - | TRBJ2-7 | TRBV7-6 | TGTGCCAGCAGCCCCCGCAGGGACCAGCAGTACTTC | CASSPRRDQQYF
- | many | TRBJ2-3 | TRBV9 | TGTGCCAGCAGCCCCTCCCTCGCAGATACGCAGTATTTT | CASSPSLADTQYF
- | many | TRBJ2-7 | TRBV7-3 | TGTGCCAGCAGTGATACAGGTGTCTCCTACGAGCAGTACTTC | CASSDTGVSYEQYF